Below, one T cell receptor beta chain is given with its context. Its specificity is not known. Patients between 18 and 65 years old had hyperthyroidism, newly diagnosed and lasting under 2 months. Each diagnosis was grounded in clinical symptoms, serum thyroxine and TRAb, thyroid ultrasound, and orbital computed tomography. The sample comes from a study of T cells in Graves' hyperthyroidism and ophthalmopathy. Findings and caveats of the study: Stable hyperthyroidism was separated from ophthalmopathy by a model based on 13 V-J features. Most thyroid clonotypes with frequency above 0.001 were detected in blood.

Per germline, CDR1 MNHNY and CDR2 SVGAGI (reference sequence). Trimming took 1 base from V and 5 from J; bases not matched to a gene: 2. The CDR3 is 14 residues long. RNA transcripts yielded amplified TCR beta CDR3 regions. The TCR CDR3 first-round RT-PCR relied on the HTBI primer set. Using its own MiXCR run on the multiplex PCR reads, TCRdb lists one record per CDR3 protein. Found here are 500,000 to 750,000 distinct CDR3 sequences, approximately 44% of them singletons; the top ten hold about 8.3%. The clonotype comes from a woman between 18 and 29 years old with Graves' hyperthyroidism. The V and J genes are TRBV6-6 and TRBJ2-7; 10 bases are shared with TRBD2. The sample consisted of peripheral blood or thyroid tissue (not recorded which). In DNA form, the CDR3 reads TGTGCCAGCAGTTACTTAGCGGGAGGAGACGAGCAGTACTTC. This encodes CASSYLAGGDEQYF.